The next 26 T cell receptor beta chains were all read from a single sample in a study of blood T cell repertoires in COVID-19 (dated by TCRdb to 2020 to 2021). The library came from the immunoSEQ multiplex PCR assay. TCRdb provides this immuneACCESS table in a form limited to in-frame rearrangements. Some clones are lacking; in checked studies, under half of them reflect an unresolved V gene, and why the rest are absent is not known. This sample has approximately 110,000 clones in its table, and 75% to 90% of those were observed once. The biggest ten clones account for 7.9% of the sample. The sequenced sample consisted of peripheral blood. The receptor source for this set is a man between 65 and 85 years old with acute or convalescent COVID-19.

The rearrangement links TRBV28 to TRBJ1-6; D possibly corresponds to TRBD1 (5 bases). Trimming removed 0 bases at V and 7 bases at J, with 7 bases between. This CDR3 spans 14 amino acids. Germline CDR1 and CDR2: MDHEN and SYDVKM. DNA for the CDR3: TGTGCCAGCAGTTTATGGCGGGGGAATTCACCCCTCCACTTT. It translates to CASSLWRGNSPLHF.

V usage is TRBV28 and J usage is TRBJ2-5; 8 positions agree with TRBD1. V shed 2 bases and J 5 bases; nucleotides not matched to a gene: 7. Per the germline V gene, CDR1 is MDHEN and CDR2 is SYDVKM. The CDR3 is 15 residues long. The CDR3 region has the DNA TGTGCCAGCAGTTTAGGGCAGGGGGCGGGGGAGACCCAGTACTTC. Translating it yields CASSLGQGAGETQYF.

The genes are TRBV6-5 and TRBJ1-6; maybe TRBD1 (5 bases). V lost 6 bases and J lost 5, with 14 bases in between. CDR1 MNHEY and CDR2 SVGAGI come from the germline V gene. The CDR3 has 15 amino acids. CDR3 in DNA: TGTGCCAGCAGACAGACAGAGGTCAATAATTCACCCCTCCACTTT. Translating gives CASRQTEVNNSPLHF.

The J gene is TRBJ2-7, the V gene TRBV27, with TRBD2 matching 8 bases. Per the germline V gene, CDR1 is MNHEY and CDR2 is SMNVEV (reference sequence). The J segment lost 7 bases and the V segment lost 5 bases, leaving 16 bases of the junction unmatched. The CDR3 consists of 16 residues. In DNA, the CDR3 is TGTGCCAGCAGTCGCCCTCCCGGGGGGGGCCTGGGAGAGCAGTACTTC. Its protein product is CASSRPPGGGLGEQYF.

The chain couples TRBV23-1 to TRBJ2-2; 7 bases align to TRBD1. TRBV23-1 is known as an ORF, though its function is uncertain. There are 17 residues in the CDR3. Trimming took 2 bases from V and 6 from J; bases not matched to a gene: 12. The chain's CDR3 is CASSQRIDRAYAGELFF. The CDR3 DNA reads TGCGCCAGCAGTCAAAGAATAGACAGGGCTTACGCCGGGGAGCTGTTTTTT.

The V call is TRBV5-4, the J call TRBJ2-3, with 7 bases that match TRBD1. Germline V gives CDR1 SGHNT, CDR2 YYREEE (reference sequence). The CDR3 is made up of 16 amino acids. Losses at the gene ends were 2 bases for V and 4 bases for J; bases not matched to a gene: 10. The CDR3 loop is CASSFSTGFIPDTQYF. The CDR3 nucleotides read TGTGCCAGCAGCTTCTCGACAGGGTTTATTCCAGATACGCAGTATTTT.

CDR3 sequence: CASSVGPGGGYEQYF. The DNA for the CDR3 is TGTGCCAGCAGCGTAGGCCCCGGGGGGGGCTACGAGCAGTACTTC. The V gene is TRBV9, the J gene TRBJ2-7; 8 bases align to TRBD2. This CDR3 spans 15 amino acids. The J segment lost 3 bases and the V segment lost 0 bases, leaving 5 bases of the junction unmatched. In germline, CDR1 is SGDLS, CDR2 YYNGEE. Complete variable domain (other parts from reference TRBV9 and TRBJ2-7): DSGVTQTPKHLITATGQRVTLRCSPRSGDLSVYWYQQSLDQGLQFLIQYYNGEERAKGNILERFSAQQFPDLHSELNLSSLELGDSALYFCASSVGPGGGYEQYFGPGTRLTVT.

V is TRBV5-1 and J is TRBJ2-3; 12 bases are shared with TRBD1. Trimming removed 0 bases from V and 3 bases from J; junction bases left unmatched: 8. CDR3 length: 18 amino acids. Germline CDR1 SGHRS, CDR2 YFSETQ. CDR3 DNA: TGCGCCAGCAGCTTGGTTGGGACAGGGGGCCTTGGTACAGATACGCAGTATTTT. It translates to CASSLVGTGGLGTDTQYF.

This sequence joins TRBV3-1 (or the pseudogene TRBV3-2) and TRBJ2-1; weak D call: TRBD2 (5 bases). Trimming cost V 7 bases and J 5 bases, with 21 bases left between them. Germline-derived CDR1 and CDR2 are LGHDT and YNNKEL (reference sequence). This CDR3 region has 16 residues. CDR3 protein: CASTLTPSAGNNEQFF. The CDR3 DNA sequence: TGTGCCAGCACCCTTACCCCCTCTGCGGGTAACAATGAGCAGTTCTTC.

This rearrangement joins TRBV5-1 to TRBJ2-1; D may be TRBD1 (5 bases). CDR3 length: 14 amino acids. Between the trimmed V and J ends, which lost 4 bases and 7 bases, there was a span of 15 bases. Per the germline V gene, CDR1 is SGHRS and CDR2 is YFSETQ. The CDR3 DNA reads TGCGCCAGCAGCCCCTCAGGGCTAGGGAATGAGCAGTTCTTC. Translated, it gives CASSPSGLGNEQFF.

Here the CDR3 reads CAWSVQNYGYTF. CDR3 bases: TGTGCCTGGAGTGTACAGAACTATGGCTACACCTTC. V and J are TRBV30 and TRBJ1-2; D unclear. V dropped 0 bases and J dropped 2 bases, with 4 bases sitting between them. This CDR3 is built from 12 residues. The germline CDR1 and CDR2 sequences are GTSNPN and SVGIG (reference sequence).

The J gene is TRBJ1-1, the V gene TRBV5-6; the match to TRBD1 covers 8 bases. Germline CDR1 reads SGHDT; CDR2 reads YYEEEE. This CDR3 is 12 amino acids long. After removal of 4 bases from V and 6 bases from J, the junction contained 2 bases not matched to a gene. The CDR3 nucleotides read TGTGCCAGCAGCCTGACAGGGGCTGAAGCTTTCTTT. This sequence encodes CASSLTGAEAFF.

The genes are TRBV30 and TRBJ1-1; perhaps TRBD1 as D (6 bases). The V end was cut by 3 bases, the J end by 1 base, with 18 bases between. Germline CDR1 is GTSNPN and CDR2 is SVGIG (reference sequence). The CDR3 is 16 amino acids. The CDR3 sequence: CAWSLRSGTSNTEAFF. As DNA, the CDR3 is TGTGCCTGGAGCCTGCGATCCGGGACATCGAACACTGAAGCTTTCTTT.

This clone has just one count. The chain recombines TRBV2 with TRBJ1-5; 8 positions match TRBD1. V was pared by 6 bases and J by 7 bases, with 11 bases of the junction left unmatched. The germline gives CDR1 SNHLY, CDR2 FYNNEI. This CDR3 has 15 residues. The CDR3 loop reads CASRDYRTGRQPQHF. The CDR3 DNA sequence: TGTGCCAGCAGAGACTACCGGACAGGGCGGCAGCCCCAGCATTTT.

The rearrangement uses TRBV5-1 and TRBJ2-7; D may be TRBD1 (6 bases). Between the trimmed V and J ends, which lost 4 bases and 6 bases, there was a span of 11 bases. This CDR3 comprises 12 residues. Germline CDR1 reads SGHRS; CDR2 reads YFSETQ. For the CDR3, the DNA is TGCGCCAGCAGCCGCACAGGGTTCGAGCAGTACTTC. Translating it yields CASSRTGFEQYF.

This clone was seen a handful of times. The chain carries TRBV3-1 (or the pseudogene TRBV3-2) and TRBJ1-4; D unclear. This CDR3 has 15 residues. Germline CDR1 LGHDT, CDR2 YNNKEL (reference sequence). Deletions cut 1 base from V and 7 bases from J, with 13 bases between. CDR3 in DNA: TGTGCCAGCAGCCAAGTCTTAACCTCAGGTGAAAAACTGTTTTTT. As protein: CASSQVLTSGEKLFF.

The chain combines TRBV5-4 with TRBJ2-6; D is perhaps TRBD1 (6 bases). The CDR3 loop spans 15 amino acids. With 4 bases removed from V and 2 bases from J, the gap between germline ends came to 10 bases. The germline CDR1 and CDR2 sequences are SGHNT and YYREEE (reference sequence). CDR3 amino acids: CASSPGQTGANVLTF. The CDR3 DNA follows: TGTGCCAGCAGCCCAGGACAGACTGGGGCCAACGTCCTGACTTTC.

This rearrangement joins TRBV5-1 to TRBJ2-3; tentative D call: TRBD2 (5 bases). The V end lost 2 bases, the J end lost 0 bases, and 13 bases lay between the germline ends. Germline values: CDR1 SGHRS, CDR2 YFSETQ. The CDR3 has 16 residues. The CDR3 region has the DNA TGCGCCAGCAGCTTAGGCGAGGGTTATAGCACAGATACGCAGTATTTT. This gives the protein CASSLGEGYSTDTQYF.

This clone was recorded only once. This same CDR3 is encoded by further DNA sequences in the sample. V and J are TRBV24-1 and TRBJ1-2; no clear D. Germline CDR1 KGHDR, CDR2 SFDVKD. V was clipped by 3 bases and J by 7 bases, with 11 bases between them. The CDR3 totals 13 residues. The CDR3 loop reads CATSDPGFGGYTF. In nucleotides, the CDR3 is TGTGCCACCAGTGATCCTGGTTTCGGTGGCTACACCTTC.

The rearrangement uses TRBV29-1 and TRBJ2-3; 9 bases agree with TRBD2. V dropped 0 bases and J dropped 3; count of bases not matched to a gene: 13. The germline V gene encodes CDR1 SQVTM and CDR2 ANQGSEA. This CDR3 has 18 residues. CDR3: CSVEDLKGISGRTDTQYF. As DNA, the CDR3 is TGCAGCGTTGAAGATCTCAAGGGTATTAGCGGGAGAACAGATACGCAGTATTTT.

The chain joins TRBV7-9 to TRBJ1-2, with D tentatively TRBD1 (5 bases). The CDR3 totals 15 residues. V was pared by 2 bases and J by 2 bases, with 12 bases between. The germline V gene has CDR1 SEHNR and CDR2 FQNEAQ (reference sequence). The CDR3 DNA reads TGTGCCAGCAGCTTATTGGTACAGGAAAACTATGGCTACACCTTC. Translating gives CASSLLVQENYGYTF.

This chain uses TRBV27 with TRBJ1-6; D is uncertain. The CDR3 has 15 amino acids. Per germline, CDR1 MNHEY and CDR2 SMNVEV (reference sequence). The V gene lost 5 bases and the J gene lost 2 bases, with 10 bases spanning the gap. CDR3 coding DNA: TGTGCCAGCAGTACCGCAGGTACCTATAATTCACCCCTCCACTTT. Translation gives CASSTAGTYNSPLHF.

This clone was found once. This chain joins TRBV5-1 and TRBJ1-2; D not certain. The CDR3 spans 14 residues. Trimming removed 3 bases at V and 6 bases at J, with 15 bases between. CDR1 and CDR2 from the germline V gene are SGHRS and YFSETQ. The CDR3 protein is CASSSDGSFNGYTF. DNA for the CDR3: TGCGCCAGCAGCTCTGACGGGTCTTTCAATGGCTACACCTTC. The full variable domain, completed using reference TRBV5-1 and TRBJ1-2, is KAGVTQTPRYLIKTRGQQVTLSCSPISGHRSVSWYQQTPGQGLQFLFEYFSETQRNKGNFPGRFSGRQFSNSRSEMNVSTLELGDSALYLCASSSDGSFNGYTFGSGTRLTVV.

The CDR3 coding sequence is TGTGCCAGCAGCTCCCCCTGGCGGGGGGATGATACGCAGTATTTT. This encodes CASSSPWRGDDTQYF. The chain recombines TRBV7-8 with TRBJ2-3; 8 nucleotides match TRBD2. V lost 4 bases to trimming and J lost 6 bases; unmatched junction nucleotides: 9. This CDR3 has 15 amino acids. CDR1 SGHVS and CDR2 FQNEAQ come from the germline V gene.

This chain joins TRBV19 and TRBJ2-1, with 13 bases identical to TRBD2. Germline CDR1 and CDR2: LNHDA and SQIVND (reference sequence). CDR3 length: 15 amino acids. With 5 bases clipped from V and 8 bases from J, the junction kept 6 bases outside the gene matches. DNA of the CDR3: TGTGCCAGTAGTCCCGGGACTAGCGGGAATTATGAGCAGTTCTTC. As protein: CASSPGTSGNYEQFF.

This chain links TRBV5-1 with TRBJ1-2, with 9 bases identical to TRBD1. Germline V gene lookup returns CDR1 SGHRS and CDR2 YFSETQ. The CDR3 extends over 14 amino acids. Germline trimming cut 4 bases from V and 8 bases from J; bases unmatched to any gene: 9. The CDR3, as DNA: TGCGCCAGCAGCGCACGACAGGGGGAGAAGGGCTACACCTTC. The encoded protein is CASSARQGEKGYTF.